One and the same sample provided the 2 T cell receptor beta chains below, sequenced in a study of cytomegalovirus exposure and HLA in healthy donors. The PCR ran on 60 Vbeta and 13 Jbeta primers. Repertoires were generated with immunoSEQ multiplex PCR, while TCRdb's copy carries only in-frame clones and drops some. The table lists about 160,000 clones, approximately 80% of them singletons. The specimen was PBMCs. These receptors came from a man aged 45-60 years in good health and CMV-seropositive.

The chain is built from TRBV4-2 and TRBJ1-1, with D perhaps TRBD1 (5 bases). V lost 4 bases, J lost 7 bases, and 19 bases lay in between. Germline lookup yields CDR1 LGHNA and CDR2 YNFKEQ. The CDR3 is 15 amino acids. In DNA, the CDR3 is TGTGCCAGCAGCCCGATGGGATTCCGAACAGGTGAAGCTTTCTTT. Amino acids: CASSPMGFRTGEAFF.

The genes are TRBV6-5 and TRBJ1-5; 8 nucleotides align to TRBD1. Germline CDR1 MNHEY, CDR2 SVGAGI. V gave up 6 bases and J gave up 7 bases; unmatched junction bases: 8. CDR3 length equals 14 residues. The CDR3 is CASRTGGKGQPQHF. DNA for the CDR3: TGTGCCAGCAGAACAGGGGGAAAGGGGCAGCCCCAGCATTTT.